This T cell receptor beta chain was identified during a study of OX40 agonist ivuxolimab in advanced cancers. Study details: Administration of intravenous ivuxolimab to patients occurred every 2 weeks at 0.01 to 10 mg/kg. Patients receiving dose escalation had hepatocellular carcinoma, melanoma, renal cell or head and neck cancer. Whole-study results and caveats: Averaging showed that CD8+ T cells had more expanded clones than CD4+ did.

On this clone itself: The antigen is not known.

Profiling relied on immunoSEQ multiplex PCR, and the TCRdb table lists in-frame clones only, not all of them. There are fewer than 50,000 clones in the sample; roughly nine tenths occur only once, and around 28% lies in the top ten. Autoimmune disease history or systemic immunosuppression disqualified patients. The TCR originated in an adult with an advanced solid tumor such as melanoma, head and neck, liver or kidney cancer. The specimen was CD4+ or CD8+ T cells sorted from blood, collected in a trial of the OX40 agonist ivuxolimab.

CDR3 DNA: TGCGCCAGCGAGTACACTGGGGGCGCATCAGATACGCAGTATTTT. It specifies CASEYTGGASDTQYF. V gene TRBV10-2 combines with J gene TRBJ2-3, with D perhaps matching TRBD1 (6 bases). Trimming removed 8 bases at V and 4 bases at J, with 19 bases between. The CDR3 loop spans 15 amino acids. Germline assignment: CDR1 WSHSY and CDR2 SAAADI.